This is a list of T cell receptor beta chains from one sample in a study. TCRdb reanalysed the 5' RACE reads using MiXCR and keeps one entry per CDR3 protein. The sample yields some 62,000 distinct CDR3 sequences, just under 30% seen once. Source material: tumor-infiltrating naive CD4+ T cells sorted from the breast tumor. The receptors originated from a female donor with breast cancer. Each CDR3 is given with its conserved first and last residue. Fields, in order: clone size, D gene, V gene, J gene, CDR3 protein, CDR3 DNA. A D gene is named only where the DNA matches it firmly. Clone size appears in some rows only: once, few, many, or a class for an expanded clone.

NA	TRBD1	TRBV6-6	TRBJ1-3	CASSYSTGDNTIYF	TGTGCCAGCAGTTACTCGACAGGGGACAACACCATATATTTT
few	NA	TRBV20-1	TRBJ2-3	CSTRDPVFSTDTQYF	TGCAGTACTAGAGATCCAGTTTTTAGCACAGATACGCAGTATTTT
NA	NA	TRBV7-8	TRBJ2-1	CASSLSLAGTSYDEQFF	TGTGCCAGCAGCTTATCTCTGGCGGGGACCTCCTACGATGAGCAGTTCTTC
NA	TRBD2	TRBV7-8	TRBJ2-7	CASSREGSGAYEQYF	TGTGCCAGCAGCCGAGAGGGTAGCGGGGCCTACGAGCAGTACTTC
few	TRBD1	TRBV5-4	TRBJ2-5	CASSLPPTGGGETQYF	TGTGCCAGCAGCTTGCCCCCGACAGGGGGCGGAGAGACCCAGTACTTC
few	NA	TRBV5-5	TRBJ2-1	CASSPGPDHYNEQFF	TGTGCCAGCAGCCCGGGGCCGGACCACTACAATGAGCAGTTCTTC
NA	TRBD2	TRBV6-6	TRBJ2-1	CASTSRGGRGEQFF	TGTGCCAGCACCTCACGGGGGGGAAGGGGTGAGCAGTTCTTC
NA	NA	TRBV28	TRBJ2-1	CASSLGATIYYNEQFF	TGTGCCAGCAGTTTAGGCGCGACCATCTACTACAATGAGCAGTTCTTC
many	NA	TRBV6-5	TRBJ2-7	CASRVSYEQYF	TGTGCCAGCAGGGTCTCCTACGAGCAGTACTTC
few	TRBD1	TRBV20-1	TRBJ1-3	CSARLGTGAGNTIYF	TGCAGTGCTAGACTAGGGACAGGGGCTGGAAACACCATATATTTT
once	NA	TRBV6-1	TRBJ2-4	CASSEKIGFRGGIQYF	TGTGCCAGCAGTGAAAAGATCGGGTTCAGGGGGGGCATTCAGTACTTC
NA	NA	TRBV28	TRBJ1-3	CASSAGGRGGFGNTIYF	TGTGCCAGCAGTGCCGGGGGCAGGGGAGGATTTGGAAACACCATATATTTT
many	TRBD1	TRBV4-1	TRBJ1-2	CASSRRDRDYGYTF	TGCGCCAGCAGCCGCCGGGACAGGGACTATGGCTACACCTTC
many	TRBD2	TRBV5-1	TRBJ2-1	CASNLHVAGGESSYNEQFF	TGCGCCAGCAATCTCCATGTAGCGGGAGGAGAGAGCTCCTACAATGAGCAGTTCTTC
NA	NA	TRBV6-2/TRBV6-3	TRBJ2-7	CASKNDPVAGSAQYF	TGTGCCAGCAAAAATGACCCCGTTGCAGGTTCGGCGCAGTACTTC
few	TRBD2	TRBV5-1	TRBJ2-3	CASRPSGGGDTQYF	TGCGCCAGCAGGCCTAGCGGGGGCGGAGATACGCAGTATTTT
NA	TRBD1	TRBV6-5	TRBJ2-7	CATKTGREQYF	TGTGCCACCAAGACAGGGCGGGAGCAGTACTTC
NA	NA	TRBV20-1	TRBJ1-1	CSARDLGEVNTEAFF	TGCAGTGCTAGAGATTTAGGTGAGGTGAACACTGAAGCTTTCTTT
NA	NA	TRBV12-3/TRBV12-4	TRBJ1-3	CASILIGRTIYF	TGTGCCAGCATCTTAATAGGGCGAACCATATATTTT
many	NA	TRBV7-3	TRBJ2-3	CASSLGQTSTDTQYF	TGTGCCAGCAGCCTCGGACAGACTAGCACAGATACGCAGTATTTT
NA	TRBD2	TRBV7-9	TRBJ2-7	CASSRTSGSYEQYF	TGTGCCAGCAGCCGCACTAGCGGAAGCTACGAGCAGTACTTC
NA	TRBD1	TRBV15	TRBJ1-1	CATSRANRGSEAFF	TGTGCCACCAGCAGAGCAAACAGGGGGTCTGAAGCTTTCTTT
few	NA	TRBV5-1	TRBJ2-7	CASSSVPTEEQYF	TGCGCCAGCAGCTCGGTCCCGACGGAAGAGCAGTACTTC
NA	NA	TRBV20-1	TRBJ2-5	CSASPGETQYF	TGCAGTGCTAGCCCCGGGGAGACCCAGTACTTC
few	NA	TRBV27	TRBJ1-4	CASSLLGSEKLFF	TGTGCCAGCAGCCTACTCGGTTCTGAAAAACTGTTTTTT
many	TRBD1	TRBV13	TRBJ1-6	CASSNRGPGSPLHF	TGTGCCAGCAGCAATAGGGGGCCAGGTTCACCCCTCCACTTT
NA	NA	TRBV6-6	TRBJ2-1	CASTLLAGPLNEQFF	TGTGCCAGCACCCTACTAGCCGGGCCTTTAAATGAGCAGTTCTTC
NA	NA	TRBV2	TRBJ1-1	CASRQGRETEAFF	TGTGCCAGCAGACAGGGCAGGGAGACTGAAGCTTTCTTT
few	NA	TRBV7-9	TRBJ2-1	CASSLGQNEQFF	TGTGCCAGCAGCTTAGGGCAGAATGAGCAGTTCTTC
medium-sized	NA	TRBV12-3/TRBV12-4	TRBJ2-3	CASSLRGSDTQYF	TGTGCCAGCAGTTTGCGGGGATCAGATACGCAGTATTTT
NA	TRBD2	TRBV7-2	TRBJ2-1	CASSKLAGHSYNERFF	TGTGCCAGCAGCAAACTAGCGGGGCACTCCTACAATGAGCGGTTCTTC
NA	TRBD1	TRBV28	TRBJ2-7	CASSFAGGSGSYEQYF	TGTGCCAGCAGTTTCGCAGGGGGCTCGGGCTCCTACGAGCAGTACTTC
NA	NA	TRBV7-3	TRBJ2-1	CASSLSMSGEQFF	TGTGCCAGCAGCTTATCGATGTCAGGGGAGCAGTTCTTC
NA	NA	TRBV7-8	TRBJ1-1	CASSLSLGTLNTEAFF	TGTGCCAGCAGCTTATCGCTCGGCACCTTGAACACTGAAGCTTTCTTT
few	NA	TRBV5-1	TRBJ2-2	CASSLGSFTGELFF	TGCGCCAGCAGCTTGGGCAGTTTTACCGGGGAGCTGTTTTTT
NA	NA	TRBV20-1	TRBJ1-2	CSARVSGDGYTF	TGCAGTGCTAGAGTTTCCGGCGATGGCTACACCTTC
few	TRBD2	TRBV5-5	TRBJ2-7	CASSLAGLADNEQYF	TGTGCCAGCAGCTTGGCGGGACTAGCGGATAACGAGCAGTACTTC
few	NA	TRBV12-3/TRBV12-4	TRBJ1-5	CASSLRPLLGKSNQPQHF	TGTGCCAGCAGTTTAAGACCCCTGCTGGGGAAGAGCAATCAGCCCCAGCATTTT
NA	NA	TRBV12-3/TRBV12-4	TRBJ1-1	CASSLVIGALNTEAFF	TGTGCCAGCAGTTTAGTTATCGGGGCTCTTAACACTGAAGCTTTCTTT
few	TRBD1	TRBV9	TRBJ2-3	CASSAGQGADTQYF	TGTGCCAGCAGCGCTGGACAGGGCGCAGATACGCAGTATTTT
medium-sized	TRBD1	TRBV4-2	TRBJ2-7	CASSQTGGLYEQYF	TGTGCCAGCAGCCAGACAGGGGGCCTCTACGAGCAGTACTTC
many	TRBD1	TRBV24-1	TRBJ1-2	CATALGQNYGYTF	TGTGCCACTGCGTTGGGACAGAACTATGGCTACACCTTC
many	NA	TRBV15	TRBJ2-5	CATSRALGETQYF	TGTGCCACCAGCAGGGCCCTGGGGGAGACCCAGTACTTC
NA	TRBD2	TRBV20-1	TRBJ2-7	CSAKGLTSGVSYEQYF	TGCAGTGCTAAGGGGTTGACTAGCGGGGTCTCCTACGAGCAGTACTTC
few	NA	TRBV20-1	TRBJ1-1	CSARDGQWNTEAFF	TGCAGTGCTAGAGATGGACAGTGGAACACTGAAGCTTTCTTT
NA	TRBD2	TRBV27	TRBJ2-7	CASSSPGTSGSYEQCF	TGTGCCAGCAGTTCCCCCGGGACTAGCGGTTCCTACGAGCAGTGCTTC
NA	NA	TRBV7-8	TRBJ2-7	CASSPRGPYEQYF	TGTGCCAGCAGCCCCCGAGGCCCCTACGAGCAGTACTTC